This T cell receptor beta chain came from a study of blood T cell repertoires in COVID-19. Overall study context: The United States, Italy and Spain provided the acute and convalescent COVID-19 samples. PBMCs, B-cell-depleted T cells, or T cells were the source of the cDNA or gDNA that made up the material.

Methods used by the authors: Reference gene primer amplification yielded estimated nucleated cell counts. Method: immunoSEQ multiplex PCR; TCRdb's copy keeps in-frame clones and lacks some. V and J calls and clone size are given by that table; D and trimming were obtained from the DNA. The sample includes some 29,000 clones, around 82% seen only once; the top ten take about 9.3%. This sequence was found in a man at least 80 years old with active COVID-19. The specimen sequenced was peripheral blood.

CDR3: CASRRQGGDQPQHF. The CDR3 coding sequence is TGTGCCAGCAGAAGACAGGGGGGGGATCAGCCCCAGCATTTT. The J gene is TRBJ1-5, the V gene TRBV2; TRBD1 agrees at 9 bases. V shed 6 bases and J 5 bases; nucleotides not matched to a gene: 5. The CDR3 runs to 14 residues. CDR1 and CDR2 from the germline V gene are SNHLY and FYNNEI.